These 3 T cell receptor beta chains came from one sample sequenced in a study of blood T cell repertoires in COVID-19. The assay was immunoSEQ multiplex PCR, and TCRdb's table has in-frame clones only and misses some. In the table there are roughly 200,000 clones, roughly 90% of which are singletons. The sequencing input was peripheral blood. These TCRs come from a man in his fifties or sixties with acute or convalescent COVID-19.

V usage is TRBV2 and J usage is TRBJ1-5; no clear D. Deletions cut 6 bases from V and 0 bases from J, with 9 bases between. Germline CDR1 SNHLY, CDR2 FYNNEI. This CDR3 has 14 amino acids. The CDR3 spells CASRGRYSNQPQHF. As DNA, the CDR3 is TGTGCCAGCAGGGGCCGTTATAGCAATCAGCCCCAGCATTTT.

Only a few counts were recorded for this clone. The rearrangement uses TRBV7-9 and TRBJ1-3, with D unclear. Per germline, CDR1 SEHNR and CDR2 FQNEAQ (reference sequence). The CDR3 spans 14 residues. Trimming shortened V by 2 bases and J by 0 bases, and 5 bases separated the two germline ends. CDR3 DNA sequence: TGTGCCAGCAGCTTAAGGAGCTCTGGAAACACCATATATTTT. It translates to CASSLRSSGNTIYF.

The rearrangement joins TRBV5-1 to TRBJ1-3, with D tentatively TRBD1 (5 bases). Germline CDR1 reads SGHRS; CDR2 reads YFSETQ. This CDR3 is built from 15 residues. Trimming shortened V by 4 bases and J by 2 bases, and 13 bases separated the two germline ends. The chain's CDR3 is CASSLQGEPGNTIYF. In DNA, the CDR3 is TGCGCCAGCAGCCTGCAGGGTGAGCCTGGAAACACCATATATTTT. Full variable domain (rest looked up from reference TRBV5-1 and TRBJ1-3): KAGVTQTPRYLIKTRGQQVTLSCSPISGHRSVSWYQQTPGQGLQFLFEYFSETQRNKGNFPGRFSGRQFSNSRSEMNVSTLELGDSALYLCASSLQGEPGNTIYFGEGSWLTVV.